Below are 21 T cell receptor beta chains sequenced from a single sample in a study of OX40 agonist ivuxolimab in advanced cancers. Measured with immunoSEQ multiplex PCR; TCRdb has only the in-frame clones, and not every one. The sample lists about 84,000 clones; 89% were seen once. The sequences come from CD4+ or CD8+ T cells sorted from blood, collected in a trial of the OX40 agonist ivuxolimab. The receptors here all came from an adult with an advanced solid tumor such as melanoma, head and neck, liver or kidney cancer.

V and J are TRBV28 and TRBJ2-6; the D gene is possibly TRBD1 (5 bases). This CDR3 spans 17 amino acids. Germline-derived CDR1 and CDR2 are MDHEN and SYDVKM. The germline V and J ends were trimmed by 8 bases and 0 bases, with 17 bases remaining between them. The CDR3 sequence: CASGRARRRSGANVLTF. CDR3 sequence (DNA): TGTGCCAGCGGCAGGGCTAGAAGACGCTCTGGGGCCAACGTCCTGACTTTC.

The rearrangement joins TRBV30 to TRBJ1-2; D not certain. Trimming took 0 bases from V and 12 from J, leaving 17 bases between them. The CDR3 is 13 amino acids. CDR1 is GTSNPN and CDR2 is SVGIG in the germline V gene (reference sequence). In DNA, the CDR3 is TGTGCCTGGAGTGTAACGGACTTAGCGGGTAACACCTTC. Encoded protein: CAWSVTDLAGNTF.

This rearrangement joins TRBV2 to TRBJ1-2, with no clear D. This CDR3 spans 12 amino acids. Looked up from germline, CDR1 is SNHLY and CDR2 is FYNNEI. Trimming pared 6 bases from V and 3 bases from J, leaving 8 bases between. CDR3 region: CASSERDYGYTF. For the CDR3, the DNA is TGTGCCAGCAGCGAACGGGACTATGGCTACACCTTC.

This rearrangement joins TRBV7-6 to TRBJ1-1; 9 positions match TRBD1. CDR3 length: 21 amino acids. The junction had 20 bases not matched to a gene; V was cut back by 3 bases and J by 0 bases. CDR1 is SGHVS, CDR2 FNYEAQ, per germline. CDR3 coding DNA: TGTGCCAGCAGCTTTGGTTACTACTCGGCGGGACAGGGACTTATGAACACTGAAGCTTTCTTT. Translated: CASSFGYYSAGQGLMNTEAFF.

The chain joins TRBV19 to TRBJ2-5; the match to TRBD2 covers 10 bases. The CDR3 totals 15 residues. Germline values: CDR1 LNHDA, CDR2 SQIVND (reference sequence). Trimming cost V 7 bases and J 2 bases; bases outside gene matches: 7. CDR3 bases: TGTGCCAGTAAGGCTAGCGGGAGTGGGCAAGAGACCCAGTACTTC. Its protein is CASKASGSGQETQYF.

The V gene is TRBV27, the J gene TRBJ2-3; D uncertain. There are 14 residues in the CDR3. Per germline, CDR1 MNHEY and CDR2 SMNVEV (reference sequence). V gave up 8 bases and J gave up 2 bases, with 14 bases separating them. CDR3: CASAAVRTTDTQYF. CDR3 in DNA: TGTGCCAGCGCCGCGGTCAGGACCACAGATACGCAGTATTTT.

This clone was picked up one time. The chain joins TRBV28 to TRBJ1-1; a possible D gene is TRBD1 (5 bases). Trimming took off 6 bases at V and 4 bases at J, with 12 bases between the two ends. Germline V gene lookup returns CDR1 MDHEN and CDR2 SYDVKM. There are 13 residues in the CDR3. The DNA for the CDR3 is TGTGCCAGCAGCGAAACAGGTCTCACTGAAGCTTTCTTT. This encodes CASSETGLTEAFF.

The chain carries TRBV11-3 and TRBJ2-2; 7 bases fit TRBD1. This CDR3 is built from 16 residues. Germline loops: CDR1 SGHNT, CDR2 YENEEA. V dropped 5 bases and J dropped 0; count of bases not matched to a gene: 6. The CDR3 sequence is CASSPSTGSNTGELFF. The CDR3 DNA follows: TGTGCCAGCAGCCCATCGACAGGGTCGAACACCGGGGAGCTGTTTTTT.

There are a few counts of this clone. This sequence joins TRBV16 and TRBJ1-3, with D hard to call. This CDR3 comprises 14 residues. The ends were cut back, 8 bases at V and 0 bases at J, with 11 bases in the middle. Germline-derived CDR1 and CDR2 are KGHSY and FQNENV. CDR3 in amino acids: CASAAGSSGNTIYF. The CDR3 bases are TGTGCCAGCGCTGCTGGGAGCTCTGGAAACACCATATATTTT.

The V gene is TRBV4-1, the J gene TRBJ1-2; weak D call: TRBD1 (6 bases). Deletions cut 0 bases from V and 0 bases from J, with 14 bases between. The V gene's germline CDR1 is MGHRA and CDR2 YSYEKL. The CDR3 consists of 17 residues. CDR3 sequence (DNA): TGCGCCAGCAGCCAAGATAAGGGGGACGTAGCTAACTATGGCTACACCTTC. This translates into CASSQDKGDVANYGYTF.

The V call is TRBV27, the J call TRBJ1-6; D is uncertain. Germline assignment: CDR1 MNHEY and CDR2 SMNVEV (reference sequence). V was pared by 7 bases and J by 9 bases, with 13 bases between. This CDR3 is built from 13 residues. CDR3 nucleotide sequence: TGTGCCAGCAAGGGAAAGTCGGTTTCACCCCTCCACTTT. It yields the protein CASKGKSVSPLHF.

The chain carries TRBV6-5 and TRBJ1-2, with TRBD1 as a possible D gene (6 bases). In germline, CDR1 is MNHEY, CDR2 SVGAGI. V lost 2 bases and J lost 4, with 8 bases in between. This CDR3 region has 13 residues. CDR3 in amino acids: CASSYDRLYGYTF. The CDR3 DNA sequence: TGTGCCAGCAGTTACGACAGGCTCTATGGCTACACCTTC.

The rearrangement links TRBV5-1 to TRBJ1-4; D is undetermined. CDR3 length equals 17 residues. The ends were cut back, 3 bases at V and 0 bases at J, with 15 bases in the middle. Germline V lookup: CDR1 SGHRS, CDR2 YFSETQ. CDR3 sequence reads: CASSSMLRRSTNEKLFF. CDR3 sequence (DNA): TGCGCCAGCAGCTCGATGCTTCGACGTTCAACTAATGAAAAACTGTTTTTT. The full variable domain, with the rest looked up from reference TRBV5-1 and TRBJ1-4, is KAGVTQTPRYLIKTRGQQVTLSCSPISGHRSVSWYQQTPGQGLQFLFEYFSETQRNKGNFPGRFSGRQFSNSRSEMNVSTLELGDSALYLCASSSMLRRSTNEKLFFGSGTQLSVL.

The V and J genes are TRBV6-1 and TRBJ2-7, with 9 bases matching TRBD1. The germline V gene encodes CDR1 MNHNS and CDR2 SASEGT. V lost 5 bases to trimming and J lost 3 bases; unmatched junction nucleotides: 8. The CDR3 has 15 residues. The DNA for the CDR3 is TGTGCCAGCAGTCTCTACCGGGACAGGGTCTACGAGCAGTACTTC. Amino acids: CASSLYRDRVYEQYF.

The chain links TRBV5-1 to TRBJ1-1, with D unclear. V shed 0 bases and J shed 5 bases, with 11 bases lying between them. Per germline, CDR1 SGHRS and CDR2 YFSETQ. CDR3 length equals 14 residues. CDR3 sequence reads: CASSLVRGWTEAFF. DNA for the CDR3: TGCGCCAGCAGCTTGGTGCGGGGTTGGACTGAAGCTTTCTTT.

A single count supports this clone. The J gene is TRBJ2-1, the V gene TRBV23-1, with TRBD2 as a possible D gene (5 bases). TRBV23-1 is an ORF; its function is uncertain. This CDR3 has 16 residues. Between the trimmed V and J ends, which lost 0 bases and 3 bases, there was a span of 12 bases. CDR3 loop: CASSQSAERSYNEQFF. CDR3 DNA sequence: TGCGCCAGCAGTCAATCAGCTGAGCGGAGCTACAATGAGCAGTTCTTC.

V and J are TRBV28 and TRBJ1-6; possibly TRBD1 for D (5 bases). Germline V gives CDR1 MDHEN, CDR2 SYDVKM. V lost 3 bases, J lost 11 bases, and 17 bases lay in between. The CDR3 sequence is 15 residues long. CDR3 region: CASSLLKGGGPPLHF. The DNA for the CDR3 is TGTGCCAGCAGTTTGCTTAAGGGTGGGGGTCCACCCCTCCACTTT.

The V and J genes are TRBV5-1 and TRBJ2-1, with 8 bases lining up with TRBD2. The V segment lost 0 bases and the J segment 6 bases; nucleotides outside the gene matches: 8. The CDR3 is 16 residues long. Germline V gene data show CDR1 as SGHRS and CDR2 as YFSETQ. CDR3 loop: CASSLGGTRGVNEQFF. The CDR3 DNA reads TGCGCCAGCAGCTTGGGCGGGACTAGGGGGGTCAATGAGCAGTTCTTC.

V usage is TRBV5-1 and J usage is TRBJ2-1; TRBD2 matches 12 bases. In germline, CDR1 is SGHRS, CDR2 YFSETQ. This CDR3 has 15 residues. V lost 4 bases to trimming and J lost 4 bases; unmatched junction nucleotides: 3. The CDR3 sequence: CASSPGLAGYNEQFF. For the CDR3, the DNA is TGCGCCAGCAGCCCCGGACTAGCGGGATACAATGAGCAGTTCTTC.

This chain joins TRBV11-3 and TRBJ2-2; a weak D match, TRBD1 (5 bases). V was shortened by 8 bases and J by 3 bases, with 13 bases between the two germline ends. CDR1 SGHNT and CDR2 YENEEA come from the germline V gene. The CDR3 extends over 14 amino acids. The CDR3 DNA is TGTGCCAGCCAGGGAATTCGGGACACCGGGGAGCTGTTTTTT. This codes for CASQGIRDTGELFF.

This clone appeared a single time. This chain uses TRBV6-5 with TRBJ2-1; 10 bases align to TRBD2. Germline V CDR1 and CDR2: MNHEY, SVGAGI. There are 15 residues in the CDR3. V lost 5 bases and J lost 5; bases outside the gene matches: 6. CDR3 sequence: CASSPLAGAHNEQFF. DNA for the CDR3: TGTGCCAGCAGTCCCCTAGCGGGAGCCCACAATGAGCAGTTCTTC.